The rows below give T cell receptor beta chains drawn from one sample of a study of cytotoxic CD8 clonotypes in ibrutinib-treated CLL. Sequenced by immunoSEQ multiplex PCR; TCRdb stores in-frame clones only, minus some. The profile shows approximately 91,000 clones, roughly 80% of them singletons. The sample was PBMCs, taken after 12 months of ibrutinib treatment. All receptors come from a human donor with chronic lymphocytic leukemia. Both conserved end residues are trimmed from each CDR3. D genes are given only for firm matches.

len,j_gene,d_gene,v_gene,CDR3aa
13,TRBJ1-1,TRBD1,TRBV2,ASSPQGAGNTEAF
11,TRBJ2-7,.,TRBV27,ASSLGGPREQY
14,TRBJ1-4,.,TRBV7-2,ASSWPRGARNEKLF
11,TRBJ1-4,.,TRBV19,ASSSQGREKLF
12,TRBJ2-7,.,TRBV28,ASTLQASSYEQY
12,TRBJ1-1,.,TRBV28,ASSLGTGTPEAF
15,TRBJ2-2,TRBD2,TRBV9,ASEPGPGGFSTGELF
12,TRBJ1-2,.,TRBV28,ASRWQPGHYGYT
10,TRBJ1-2,.,TRBV6-5,ATGAWGKGYT
11,TRBJ2-6,.,TRBV28,ASSLDGANVLT
11,TRBJ1-2,.,TRBV18,ASSQKGDQGYT
13,TRBJ1-1,.,TRBV27,ASSLSLQMNTEAF
11,TRBJ1-2,.,TRBV28,ASRLGQSYGYT
15,TRBJ2-2,.,TRBV27,ASSPVLGEALTGELF
15,TRBJ1-5,.,TRBV5-1,ASSLGGSPYSNQPQH
11,TRBJ2-1,.,TRBV19,ASAENSYNEQF
13,TRBJ1-5,.,TRBV7-2,ASSLGGDGNQPQH
13,TRBJ2-3,TRBD2,TRBV2,ASSGGLADTDTQY
14,TRBJ2-3,.,TRBV19,ASSIWAQRGTDTQY
9,TRBJ1-4,TRBD1,TRBV19,PGQANEKLF
13,TRBJ2-3,TRBD2,TRBV30,AWRRGGTSTDTQY
13,TRBJ2-5,TRBD2,TRBV7-2,ASSPGLAGQGTQY
12,TRBJ2-3,.,TRBV10-1,ASSEWDGTDTQY
16,TRBJ2-1,TRBD1,TRBV5-1,ASSLRSTGAGDYNEQF
11,TRBJ1-6,.,TRBV5-1,ASSLALNSPLH
13,TRBJ1-4,.,TRBV11-2,ASSPGPDTGEKLF
12,TRBJ2-5,TRBD2,TRBV28,ASSLAGRAETQY
12,TRBJ2-5,.,TRBV11-2,ASSPGLRAETQY
12,TRBJ1-5,.,TRBV5-6,ASSLRWGRQPQH
12,TRBJ2-3,.,TRBV7-9,ASSPPGGPDTQY
11,TRBJ1-5,.,TRBV6-5,ASSPRANQPQH
12,TRBJ1-5,TRBD1,TRBV5-1,ASSPGGGNQPQH
11,TRBJ2-7,TRBD2,TRBV28,ASLSGTFYEQY
11,TRBJ2-7,.,TRBV11-2,ASSTQGTGEQY
11,TRBJ2-3,.,TRBV6-4,ASSESETDTQY
12,TRBJ1-6,TRBD1,TRBV10-3,AISRDRVGSPLH
13,TRBJ1-2,.,TRBV6-6,ASSYSLREGDGYT
14,TRBJ2-1,.,TRBV6-6,ASSYPGGVAGNEQF
13,TRBJ2-7,.,TRBV6-6,ASSYSVHEPYEQY
15,TRBJ1-5,TRBD1,TRBV4-3,ASSQAADRAFPQPQH
15,TRBJ1-5,.,TRBV19,ASTPLPRGLSNQPQH
12,TRBJ2-7,TRBD2,TRBV5-1,AHLRGGETYEQY
13,TRBJ2-2,.,TRBV19,ASSQQGGWTGELF
11,TRBJ2-5,.,TRBV18,ASSRDPQETQY
12,TRBJ2-1,.,TRBV5-1,ASSLGGAGRGRF
10,TRBJ2-2,.,TRBV11-3,ASSFPTGELF
14,TRBJ1-2,.,TRBV9,ASSRGYRFPQRGYT
13,TRBJ2-5,TRBD2,TRBV11-2,ASSLEWGLGGTQY
16,TRBJ1-1,.,TRBV5-4,ASVGGTDTGPTNTEAF
11,TRBJ2-3,.,TRBV5-1,ASSLGRTDTQY
11,TRBJ2-7,.,TRBV10-2,ATREAGIYEQY